These T cell receptor beta chains were read from a single sample in a study of CD8 T cells in Susac syndrome. TCRdb redid the calling of the immunoSEQ multiplex PCR reads with MiXCR, one entry per CDR3 protein. The sample lists 200,000 or so distinct CDR3 sequences, nearly 95% seen once, with approximately 0.093% in the top ten. The sequencing sample was made of CD4+ T cells from PBMCs. Every receptor here comes from a human donor with multiple sclerosis. The CDR3 runs from the conserved cysteine through the conserved F or W. Each record gives: clone size, J gene, D gene, V gene, CDR3 DNA, CDR3 protein. A D gene is named only where the DNA matches it firmly. The size entry is marked missing in some rows and otherwise reads once, few, many or a size class.

. | TRBJ1-2 | . | TRBV5-6 | TGTGCCAGCAGCTTCTCGTACAGATCAGGGCGTGGCTACACCTTC | CASSFSYRSGRGYTF
. | TRBJ1-2 | TRBD1 | TRBV10-3 | TGTGCCATCAGTGGGGACAGACGGGTATGGACCTTC | CAISGDRRVWTF
. | TRBJ2-3 | . | TRBV20-1 | TGCAGTGCTAGACGGGGAGAAGGCACAGATACGCAGTATTTT | CSARRGEGTDTQYF
. | TRBJ1-5 | . | TRBV4-1 | TGCGCCAGCAGCCAAGTATTCAGAGGGATCAGCAATCAGCCCCAGCATTTT | CASSQVFRGISNQPQHF
. | TRBJ2-3 | TRBD2 | TRBV7-9 | TGTGCCAGCAGCTCCTCCTGGACTAGCGGGCGGGCCACAGATACGCAGTATTTT | CASSSSWTSGRATDTQYF
once | TRBJ1-1 | . | TRBV6-6 | TGTGCCAGCAGTTACGACAGGCGGAACACTGAAGCTTTCTTT | CASSYDRRNTEAFF
. | TRBJ2-7 | TRBD2 | TRBV20-1 | TGCAGTGCCATAAGAAGCGGGGGGGCACCCTACGAGCAGTACTTC | CSAIRSGGAPYEQYF
once | TRBJ1-6 | . | TRBV2 | TGTGCCAGCAGTTTACAGATCCCGGCCCTAAATAATTCACCCCTCCACTTT | CASSLQIPALNNSPLHF
. | TRBJ2-5 | TRBD2 | TRBV7-9 | TGTGCCAGCAGCTTGAGCGGGGGGAAGATAGAGACCCAGTACTTC | CASSLSGGKIETQYF
. | TRBJ2-2 | TRBD2 | TRBV7-2 | TGTGCCAGCAGGCTCCCAGGGCTAGCGGGAGTCGGGGAGCTGTTTTTT | CASRLPGLAGVGELFF
. | TRBJ2-7 | TRBD1 | TRBV7-9 | TGTGCCAGCAGCTTAAGGGGGCGCATCGACGAGCAGTACTTC | CASSLRGRIDEQYF
. | TRBJ2-1 | TRBD2 | TRBV29-1 | TGCAGCGTGGCCTCTCAGGAGCGGGAGCGGGCTGAGCAGTTCTTC | CSVASQERERAEQFF
once | TRBJ1-2 | . | TRBV30 | TGTGCCTGGAGTCCTCAAGACAGGCTCTATGGCTACACCTTC | CAWSPQDRLYGYTF
. | TRBJ1-2 | TRBD1 | TRBV12-3/TRBV12-4 | TGTGCCAGCAGTGCTGGGACAGGGCGATCCTATGGCTACACCTTC | CASSAGTGRSYGYTF
. | TRBJ2-1 | TRBD2 | TRBV20-1 | TGCAGTGCTAGAGTTAGCGGGAGTCCCTACAATGAGCAGTTCTTC | CSARVSGSPYNEQFF
. | TRBJ2-1 | TRBD2 | TRBV9 | TGTGCCAGCAGCGTGACGGGGGGGCAGAACAATGAGCAGTTCTTC | CASSVTGGQNNEQFF
few | TRBJ2-7 | . | TRBV3-1 | TGTGCCAGCAGCCAGGACGGATACGAGCAGTACTTC | CASSQDGYEQYF
. | TRBJ2-7 | . | TRBV3-1 | TGTGCCAGCAGCCCCTTTCCGGAGAGCTCCTACGAGCAGTACTTC | CASSPFPESSYEQYF
once | TRBJ2-1 | . | TRBV5-4 | TGTGCCAGCAGCTTTTTGGCGGAGGGGCCCAATGAGCAGTTCTTC | CASSFLAEGPNEQFF
once | TRBJ2-2 | TRBD2 | TRBV27 | TGTGCCAGCAGTTTCATACTAGCGGGAGGTACCGGGGAGCTGTTTTTT | CASSFILAGGTGELFF
. | TRBJ2-7 | . | TRBV18 | TGTGCCAGCTCACCATGGGACGGCCCCTACGAGCAGTACTTC | CASSPWDGPYEQYF
. | TRBJ2-1 | TRBD1 | TRBV5-1 | TGCGCCAGCAGTTCGACAGGGTCCTACAATGAGCAGTTCTTC | CASSSTGSYNEQFF
. | TRBJ1-1 | . | TRBV18 | TGTGCCAGCTCACCACTGTCGGACGCTGAAGCTTTCTTT | CASSPLSDAEAFF
. | TRBJ1-4 | . | TRBV6-2/TRBV6-3 | TGTGCCAGCAGTGGGGCCGAGGCTGGAACTAATGAAAAACTGTTTTTT | CASSGAEAGTNEKLFF
. | TRBJ2-7 | TRBD2 | TRBV20-1 | TGCAGTGCCAGAAAAAGCGGGAGTGTGGAAGAGCAGTACTTC | CSARKSGSVEEQYF
. | TRBJ2-7 | . | TRBV12-3/TRBV12-4 | TGTGCCAGCAGCCCCAGAAGCGGGTACTACGAGCAGTACTTC | CASSPRSGYYEQYF
. | TRBJ2-7 | . | TRBV3-1 | TGTGCCAGCAGCCAAGATAACCTGGGGGACGAGCAGTACTTC | CASSQDNLGDEQYF